This TCR beta chain was profiled in a study of identifying expanded T cells in peripheral blood. Note on this clone: Its antigen is as yet unknown.

Findings and limits, study-wide: Technical replicates showed roughly 1.2 changed clones; two weeks roughly 15; four weeks 19. Clone count variance between approximately two-week samples rose with total template count.

This CDR3 spans 15 amino acids. Trimming removed 4 bases at V and 2 bases at J, with 15 bases between. CDR1 is SGHRS and CDR2 is YFSETQ in the germline V gene. Using immunoSEQ multiplex PCR, the repertoire was profiled, and TCRdb retains in-frame clones only, with some absent. The sample yields approximately 85,000 clones, more than 75% seen once. Material for sequencing was blood. The chain uses TRBV5-1 and TRBJ1-2; D is unclear. The sequence was collected from a person aged 18 to 70 in good health. The CDR3 here is CASSTSTSGNYGYTF. The CDR3 DNA follows: TGCGCCAGCAGCACCTCCACCTCCGGGAACTATGGCTACACCTTC.